Listed here are 10 T cell receptor beta chains from one sample, sequenced in a study of OX40 agonist ivuxolimab in advanced cancers. Libraries were prepared by immunoSEQ multiplex PCR; TCRdb keeps only in-frame clonotypes and omits some of them. The sample lists fewer than 100,000 clones, about 80% seen once, with approximately 1.5% in the top ten. Source: CD4+ or CD8+ T cells sorted from blood, taken in a trial of the OX40 agonist ivuxolimab. These receptors all stem from an adult with an advanced solid tumor such as melanoma, head and neck, liver or kidney cancer.

The chain is built from TRBV7-9 and TRBJ1-1, with D perhaps TRBD1 (6 bases). The length of the CDR3 is 15 residues. The germline V gene encodes CDR1 SEHNR and CDR2 FQNEAQ (reference sequence). Between the trimmed V and J ends, which lost 4 bases and 1 base, there was a span of 13 bases. This CDR3 reads CASSSGGRGNTEAFF. CDR3 bases: TGTGCCAGCAGCTCGGGAGGCAGGGGGAACACTGAAGCTTTCTTT.

The chain links TRBV4-3 to TRBJ2-2; perhaps TRBD2 as D (6 bases). Germline V gene sequence: CDR1 LGHNA, CDR2 YSLEER. V lost 3 bases and J lost 4, with 9 bases in between. There are 14 residues in the CDR3. CDR3 region: CASSQEGSTGELFF. The CDR3 DNA reads as TGCGCCAGCAGCCAGGAGGGTAGCACCGGGGAGCTGTTTTTT.

The rearrangement joins TRBV6-5 to TRBJ1-5, with TRBD1 matching 7 bases. This CDR3 comprises 13 residues. With 7 bases clipped from V and 7 bases from J, the junction kept 7 bases outside the gene matches. Germline assignment: CDR1 MNHEY and CDR2 SVGAGI. CDR3 sequence (DNA): TGTGCCAGCACCCCGGGCAGGGGGCAGCCCCAGCATTTT. This codes for CASTPGRGQPQHF.

The chain joins TRBV6-5 to TRBJ1-1; D perhaps matches TRBD1 (5 bases). V lost 6 bases and J lost 2, with 10 bases in between. Germline V gene data show CDR1 as MNHEY and CDR2 as SVGAGI. This CDR3 is 13 amino acids long. The CDR3 DNA reads as TGTGCCAGCAGACCTAGGGGCAACACTGAAGCTTTCTTT. Its translation is CASRPRGNTEAFF.

The chain employs TRBV7-2 and TRBJ1-4; 7 bases are a match to TRBD1. The CDR3 extends over 16 amino acids. Trimming at V came to 2 bases and at J to 0 bases, leaving 3 bases not matched to a gene. Germline values: CDR1 SGHTA, CDR2 FQGNSA. The CDR3 sequence: CASSLLGGTTNEKLFF. CDR3 sequence (DNA): TGTGCCAGCAGCTTATTAGGGGGCACAACTAATGAAAAACTGTTTTTT.

V is TRBV5-4 and J is TRBJ2-1; D possibly corresponds to TRBD2 (6 bases). The CDR3 covers 15 residues. The V gene's germline CDR1 is SGHNT and CDR2 YYREEE (reference sequence). Trimming took off 4 bases at V and 8 bases at J, with 19 bases between the two ends. The CDR3 sequence is CASSLRLVGSDEQFF. CDR3 DNA sequence: TGTGCCAGCAGCCTCCGACTAGTAGGCAGCGATGAGCAGTTCTTC.

The J gene is TRBJ2-2, the V gene TRBV2; unclear D gene. This CDR3 spans 12 amino acids. Germline loops: CDR1 SNHLY, CDR2 FYNNEI. Trimming cost V 7 bases and J 2 bases, with 5 bases left between them. CDR3 residues: CASTLNTGELFF. The CDR3, as DNA: TGTGCCAGCACACTTAACACCGGGGAGCTGTTTTTT. The full variable domain, its missing parts supplied by reference TRBV2 and TRBJ2-2, is EPEVTQTPSHQVTQMGQEVILRCVPISNHLYFYWYRQILGQKVEFLVSFYNNEISEKSEIFDDQFSVERPDGSNFTLKIRSTKLEDSAMYFCASTLNTGELFFGEGSRLTVL.

The chain recombines TRBV7-3 with TRBJ2-3; D might be TRBD2 (6 bases). The CDR3 is made up of 15 amino acids. Trimming took off 1 base at V and 5 bases at J, with 13 bases between the two ends. The germline V gene has CDR1 SGHTA and CDR2 FQGTGA. The CDR3 reads CASSLRPGGQDTQYF. CDR3 sequence (DNA): TGTGCCAGCAGCTTAAGGCCCGGGGGTCAAGATACGCAGTATTTT.

The rearrangement links TRBV13 to TRBJ1-1; 8 nucleotides match TRBD1. Germline values: CDR1 PRHDT, CDR2 FYEKMQ (reference sequence). This CDR3 spans 14 amino acids. V dropped 8 bases and J dropped 1; count of bases not matched to a gene: 6. CDR3 protein: CASLRQGRNTEAFF. Here the CDR3 DNA reads TGTGCCAGCCTTCGACAGGGGAGGAACACTGAAGCTTTCTTT.

This chain uses TRBV20-1 with TRBJ2-7, with D unclear. Germline V gene sequence: CDR1 DFQATT, CDR2 SNEGSKA (reference sequence). Trimming took 4 bases from V and 3 from J, leaving 7 bases between them. The CDR3 is 11 residues long. DNA of the CDR3: TGCAGTGCTAAACAGATCTACGAGCAGTACTTC. This translates into CSAKQIYEQYF.